This TCR beta chain was observed in a study of immune cell composition in non-small cell lung cancer (dated by TCRdb to about 2017). With respect to the entire study: Histologic subtype, mostly lung adenocarcinoma or squamous cell carcinoma, was determined with H&E together with p63, CK5, Napsin A and TTF-1 immunohistochemistry. TCR-beta sequencing from Adaptive Biotechnologies was done on some 35 paired sets of NSCLC tumour and non-adjacent lung specimens and on some 27 tumour-only specimens. Supplementary cohort #1 consisted of roughly 9 lung adenocarcinoma cases with paired tumour/lung TCR-beta sequencing and with TIL populations generated to assess tumour reactivity. A few tumour specimens that had TCR-beta data belonged to rare histological subtypes and were left out of the subtype comparisons. What the authors observed across the whole study: In some 11 adenocarcinoma cases, maximal tumour-associated clone frequency correlated strongly with TIL tumour reactivity, whereas overall clonality did not. No significant correlation was found between tumour TCR-beta clonality and smoking pack-years. Nearly half of NSCLC cases had tumour-associated clones >0.5%, with around four fifths of squamous carcinomas showing such clones compared with 30% to 40% of adenocarcinomas. Only around ten cases were included in the reactivity cohort, and sequence sharing between tumour-reactive clones and the dominant in vivo tumour-associated clones was not shown.

A two-step multiplex PCR was used to amplify TCR-beta CDR3 regions from genomic DNA, and Illumina-compatible adaptors were added in the second step. As a commercial immunoSEQ service, TCR-beta immunosequencing was carried out on an Illumina platform. Per the authors' processing: Repertoires were described by productive clonality and by Top 10 Clones, which is the percentage of T-cell templates coming from the ten most frequent sequences. Productive clonality ranged from 0 to 1, with 1 indicating a monoclonal population. Tumour-associated clones, identified using log10 scatter plots, were defined as sequences that made up at least 0.1% of tumour T-cell templates and were not found in the matched non-adjacent lung. Two-group comparisons used Student's t-tests, stages used ANOVA, and relationships used linear regression, analysed in GraphPad Prism7 and R. Imported from immuneACCESS, the table was reduced by TCRdb to in-frame sequences with V and J called. These copies leave out some clones; in studies compared against another copy, an unresolved V gene accounts for under half, and the cause of the remainder is not known. From that table come the V and J calls and clone size; the DNA was used to work out D and trimming. The sample table contains over a thousand clones; only one count was recorded for more than 75% of them. The ten largest clonotypes hold 9.5% to 15% of the sample.

Regarding this clone: Its antigen target is currently unknown. No base quality information exists; no much larger clone differs at one position.

Non-adjacent lung tissue from the same patient, taken as far from the tumour as possible and at least 3 cm away, was used for the normal lung samples. From frozen aliquots of unsorted single-cell suspensions, genomic DNA was isolated using the QIAamp DNA kit. Tissues arrived within 2 hours after resection and were immediately processed into single-cell suspensions. Tissue was mechanically dissociated and enzymatically digested with DNase I, collagenase I and hyaluronidase for approximately 30 minutes at 37 °C, then filtered and RBC-lysed. The receptor was derived from a human donor with non-small cell lung cancer. Sequenced input: non-adjacent lung tissue.

In nucleotide form, the sequence is TGTGCCAGCAGCTATCTCGGGGCGGGGGCAGACTATGGCTACACCTTC. The resulting protein is CASSYLGAGADYGYTF. Rearrangement joined TRBV7-2 to TRBJ1-2, with TRBD1 as a weak D call on 6 bases. CDR1 and CDR2 were assigned from the germline V gene as SGHTA and FQGNSA. Cut back by 4 bases and 3 bases, the V and J ends lie 18 bases apart. There are 16 amino acids in the CDR3, from cysteine to phenylalanine inclusive. Here the CDR3 DNA is all that survives: 48 bases in frame from base 1.